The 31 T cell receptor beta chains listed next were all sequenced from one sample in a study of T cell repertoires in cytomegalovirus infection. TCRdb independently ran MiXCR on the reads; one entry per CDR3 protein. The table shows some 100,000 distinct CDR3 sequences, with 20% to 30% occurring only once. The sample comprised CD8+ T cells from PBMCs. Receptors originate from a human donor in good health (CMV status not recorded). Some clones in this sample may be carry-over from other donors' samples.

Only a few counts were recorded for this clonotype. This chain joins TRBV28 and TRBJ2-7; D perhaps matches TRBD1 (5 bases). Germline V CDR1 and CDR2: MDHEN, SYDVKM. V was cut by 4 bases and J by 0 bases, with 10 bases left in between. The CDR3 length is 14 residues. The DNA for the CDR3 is TGTGCCAGCAGTTGGGGCGGTAGCTCCTACGAGCAGTACTTC. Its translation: CASSWGGSSYEQYF.

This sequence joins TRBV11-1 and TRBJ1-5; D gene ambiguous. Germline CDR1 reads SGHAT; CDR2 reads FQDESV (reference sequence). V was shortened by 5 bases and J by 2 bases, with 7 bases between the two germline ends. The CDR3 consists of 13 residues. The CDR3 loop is CASSGGGNQPQHF. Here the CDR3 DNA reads TGTGCCAGCAGCGGTGGAGGCAATCAGCCCCAGCATTTT.

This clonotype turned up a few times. The chain's CDR3 is CASSLDLLAGGDEQYF. DNA of the CDR3: TGTGCCAGCAGCTTAGATCTGCTAGCGGGGGGAGACGAGCAGTACTTC. The chain combines TRBV11-2 with TRBJ2-7; TRBD2 agrees at 11 bases. V trimming: 0 bases; J trimming: 5 bases; junction bases outside the gene matches: 6. Per germline, CDR1 SGHAT and CDR2 FQNNGV. There are 16 residues in the CDR3.

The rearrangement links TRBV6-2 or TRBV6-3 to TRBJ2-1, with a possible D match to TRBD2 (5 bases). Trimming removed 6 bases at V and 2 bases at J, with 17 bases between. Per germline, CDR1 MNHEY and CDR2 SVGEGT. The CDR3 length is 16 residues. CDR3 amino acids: CASSDPGLRPYNEQFF. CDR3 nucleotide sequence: TGTGCCAGCAGCGACCCCGGACTCCGCCCCTACAATGAGCAGTTCTTC.

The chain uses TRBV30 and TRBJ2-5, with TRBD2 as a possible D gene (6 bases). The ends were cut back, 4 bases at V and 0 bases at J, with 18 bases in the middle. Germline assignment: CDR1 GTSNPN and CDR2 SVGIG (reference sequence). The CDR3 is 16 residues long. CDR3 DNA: TGTGCCTGGAAGTACGGGGGACCCTTGTACCAAGAGACCCAGTACTTC. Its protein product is CAWKYGGPLYQETQYF.

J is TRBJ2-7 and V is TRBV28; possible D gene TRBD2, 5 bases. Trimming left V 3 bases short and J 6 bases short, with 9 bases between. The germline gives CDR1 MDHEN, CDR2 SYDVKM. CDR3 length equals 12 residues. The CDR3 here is CASSLVAGEQYF. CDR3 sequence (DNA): TGTGCCAGCAGTTTGGTCGCGGGCGAGCAGTACTTC.

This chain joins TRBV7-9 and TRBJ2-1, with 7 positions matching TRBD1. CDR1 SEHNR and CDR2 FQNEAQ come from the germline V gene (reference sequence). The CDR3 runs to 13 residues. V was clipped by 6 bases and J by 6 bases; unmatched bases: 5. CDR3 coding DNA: TGTGCCAGCAGTCCCTGGGACAGCAATGAGCAGTTCTTC. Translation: CASSPWDSNEQFF.

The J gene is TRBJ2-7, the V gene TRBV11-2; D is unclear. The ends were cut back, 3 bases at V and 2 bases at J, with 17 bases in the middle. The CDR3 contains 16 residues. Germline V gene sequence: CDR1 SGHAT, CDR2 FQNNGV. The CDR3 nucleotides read TGTGCCAGCAGCTTTCAGCCAGGCCGACCGACCTACGAGCAGTACTTC. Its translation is CASSFQPGRPTYEQYF.

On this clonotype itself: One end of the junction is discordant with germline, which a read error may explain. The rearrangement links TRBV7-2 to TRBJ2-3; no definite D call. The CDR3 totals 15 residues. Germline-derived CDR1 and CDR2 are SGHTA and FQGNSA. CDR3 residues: CAGSDTTWGTDTQYF. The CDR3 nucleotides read TGTGCCGGCAGCGATACTACCTGGGGCACAGATACGCAGTATTTT.

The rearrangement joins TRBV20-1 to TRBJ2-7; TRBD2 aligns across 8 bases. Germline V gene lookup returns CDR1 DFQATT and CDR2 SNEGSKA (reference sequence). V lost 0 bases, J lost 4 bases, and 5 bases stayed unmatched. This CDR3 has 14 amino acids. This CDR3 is CSARDLGREYEQYF. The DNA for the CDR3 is TGCAGTGCTAGAGATCTCGGGAGGGAGTACGAGCAGTACTTC.

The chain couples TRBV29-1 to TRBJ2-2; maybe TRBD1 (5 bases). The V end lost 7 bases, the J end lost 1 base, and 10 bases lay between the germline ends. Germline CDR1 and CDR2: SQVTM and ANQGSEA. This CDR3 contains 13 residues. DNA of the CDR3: TGCAGCGCCCGACAGAGGAACACCGGGGAGCTGTTTTTT. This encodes CSARQRNTGELFF.

The CDR3 region is CASSSSAGGSTGELFF. The CDR3 DNA sequence: TGTGCCAGCAGCTCCTCCGCCGGGGGTTCAACCGGGGAGCTGTTTTTT. V is TRBV7-2 and J is TRBJ2-2, with D possibly matching TRBD2 (6 bases). The V gene lost 4 bases and the J gene lost 5 bases, with 17 bases spanning the gap. The germline gives CDR1 SGHTA, CDR2 FQGNSA. The CDR3 sequence is 16 residues long.

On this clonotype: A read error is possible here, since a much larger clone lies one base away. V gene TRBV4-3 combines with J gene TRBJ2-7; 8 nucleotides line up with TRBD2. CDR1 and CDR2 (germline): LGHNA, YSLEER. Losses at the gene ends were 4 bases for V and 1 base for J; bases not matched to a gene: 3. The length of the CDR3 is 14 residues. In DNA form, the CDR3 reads TGCGCCAGCAGCCGAGTAGCGGGGTCCTACGAGCAGTACTTC. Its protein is CASSRVAGSYEQYF.

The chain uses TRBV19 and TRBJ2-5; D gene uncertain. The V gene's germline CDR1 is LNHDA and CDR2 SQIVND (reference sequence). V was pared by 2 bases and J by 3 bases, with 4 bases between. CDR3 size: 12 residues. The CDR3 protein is CASSIREETQYF. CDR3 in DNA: TGTGCCAGTAGTATAAGGGAAGAGACCCAGTACTTC. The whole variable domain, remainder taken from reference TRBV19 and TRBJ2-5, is DGGITQSPKYLFRKEGQNVTLSCEQNLNHDAMYWYRQDPGQGLRLIYYSQIVNDFQKGDIAEGYSVSREKKESFPLTVTSAQKNPTAFYLCASSIREETQYFGPGTRLLVL.

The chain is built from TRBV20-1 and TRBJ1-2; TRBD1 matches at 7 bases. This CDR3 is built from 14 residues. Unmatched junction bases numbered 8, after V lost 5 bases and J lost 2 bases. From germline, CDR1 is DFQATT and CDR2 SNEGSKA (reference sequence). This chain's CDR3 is CSAPPQGENYGYTF. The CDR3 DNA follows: TGCAGTGCTCCCCCTCAGGGGGAGAACTATGGCTACACCTTC.

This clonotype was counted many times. This CDR3 is CASSLASDTWETQYF. The CDR3 bases are TGTGCCAGCAGCTTGGCTTCGGACACCTGGGAGACCCAGTACTTC. This rearrangement joins TRBV7-2 to TRBJ2-5, with D possibly TRBD1 on 5 matching bases. From germline, CDR1 is SGHTA and CDR2 FQGNSA. The CDR3 sequence is 15 residues long. The germline V and J ends were trimmed by 3 bases and 5 bases, with 16 bases remaining between them.

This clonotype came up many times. The CDR3 reads CASSSGTGGGYEQYF. The DNA of the CDR3 is TGTGCCAGCAGTTCCGGGACAGGGGGCGGTTACGAGCAGTACTTC. The rearrangement links TRBV7-6 to TRBJ2-7, with 12 bases matching TRBD1. The V segment lost 6 bases and the J segment 4 bases; nucleotides outside the gene matches: 7. The CDR3 totals 15 residues. Germline V gene data show CDR1 as SGHVS and CDR2 as FNYEAQ.

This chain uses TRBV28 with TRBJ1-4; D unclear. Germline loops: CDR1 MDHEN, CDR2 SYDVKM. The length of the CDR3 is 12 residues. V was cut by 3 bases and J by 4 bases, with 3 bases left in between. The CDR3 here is CASSLNNEKLFF. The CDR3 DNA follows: TGTGCCAGCAGTTTGAATAATGAAAAACTGTTTTTT.

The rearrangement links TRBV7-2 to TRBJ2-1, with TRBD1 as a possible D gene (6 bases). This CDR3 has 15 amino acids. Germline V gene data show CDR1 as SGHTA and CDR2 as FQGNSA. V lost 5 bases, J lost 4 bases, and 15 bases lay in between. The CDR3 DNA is TGTGCCAGCAGCCCCCGACAGGTGACATACAATGAGCAGTTCTTC. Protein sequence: CASSPRQVTYNEQFF.

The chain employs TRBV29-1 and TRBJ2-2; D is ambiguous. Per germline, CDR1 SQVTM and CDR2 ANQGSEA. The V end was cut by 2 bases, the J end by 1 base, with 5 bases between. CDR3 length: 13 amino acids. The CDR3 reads CSVEKENTGELFF. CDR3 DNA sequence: TGCAGCGTTGAAAAAGAGAACACCGGGGAGCTGTTTTTT.

DNA of the CDR3: TGTGCCAGTAGTACCGGGACTAGCACCTTCACAGATACGCAGTATTTT. Its translation is CASSTGTSTFTDTQYF. The genes are TRBV19 and TRBJ2-3, with 9 positions matching TRBD2. Germline values: CDR1 LNHDA, CDR2 SQIVND (reference sequence). This CDR3 is 16 amino acids long. V was pared by 4 bases and J by 2 bases, with 7 bases of the junction left unmatched.

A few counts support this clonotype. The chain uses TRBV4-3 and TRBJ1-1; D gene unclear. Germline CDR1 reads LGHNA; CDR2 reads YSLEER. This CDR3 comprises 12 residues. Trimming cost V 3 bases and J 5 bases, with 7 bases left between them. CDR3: CASSHGPTEAFF. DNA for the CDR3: TGCGCCAGCAGCCACGGACCGACTGAAGCTTTCTTT.

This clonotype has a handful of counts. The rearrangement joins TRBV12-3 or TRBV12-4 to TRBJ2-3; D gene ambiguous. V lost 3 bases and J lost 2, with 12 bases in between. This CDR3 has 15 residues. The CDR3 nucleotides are TGTGCCAGCAGTTTTTCGGTCAGAGACACAGATACGCAGTATTTT. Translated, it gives CASSFSVRDTDTQYF.

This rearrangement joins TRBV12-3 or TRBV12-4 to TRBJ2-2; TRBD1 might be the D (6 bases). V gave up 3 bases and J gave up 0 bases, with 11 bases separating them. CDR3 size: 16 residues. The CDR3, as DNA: TGTGCCAGCAGTTTTATCAGGGGTGCGAACACCGGGGAGCTGTTTTTT. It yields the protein CASSFIRGANTGELFF.

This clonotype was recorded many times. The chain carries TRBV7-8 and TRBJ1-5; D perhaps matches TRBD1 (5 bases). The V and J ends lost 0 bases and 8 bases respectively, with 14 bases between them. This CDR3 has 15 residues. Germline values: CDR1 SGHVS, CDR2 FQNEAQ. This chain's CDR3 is CASSLARDDREPQHF. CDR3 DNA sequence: TGTGCCAGCAGCTTAGCTAGGGACGATAGGGAGCCCCAGCATTTT.

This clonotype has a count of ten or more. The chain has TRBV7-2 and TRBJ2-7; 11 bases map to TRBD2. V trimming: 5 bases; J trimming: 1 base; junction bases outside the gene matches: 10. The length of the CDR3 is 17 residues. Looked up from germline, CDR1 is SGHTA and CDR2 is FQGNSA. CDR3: CASSTNGLAGGSYEQYF. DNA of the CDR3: TGTGCCAGCAGCACCAATGGTCTAGCGGGGGGATCCTACGAGCAGTACTTC.

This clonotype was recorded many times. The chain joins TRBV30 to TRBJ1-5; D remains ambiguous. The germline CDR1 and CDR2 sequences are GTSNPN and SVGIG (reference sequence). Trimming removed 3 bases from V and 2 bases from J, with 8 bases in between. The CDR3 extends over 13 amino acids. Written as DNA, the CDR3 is TGTGCCTGGAGCGAAATTGGCAATCAGCCCCAGCATTTT. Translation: CAWSEIGNQPQHF.

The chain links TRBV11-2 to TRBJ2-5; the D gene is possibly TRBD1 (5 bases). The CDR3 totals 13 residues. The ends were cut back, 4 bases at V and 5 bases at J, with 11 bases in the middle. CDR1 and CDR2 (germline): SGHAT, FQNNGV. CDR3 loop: CASSSQGSETQYF. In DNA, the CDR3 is TGTGCCAGCAGCTCTCAGGGATCCGAGACCCAGTACTTC.

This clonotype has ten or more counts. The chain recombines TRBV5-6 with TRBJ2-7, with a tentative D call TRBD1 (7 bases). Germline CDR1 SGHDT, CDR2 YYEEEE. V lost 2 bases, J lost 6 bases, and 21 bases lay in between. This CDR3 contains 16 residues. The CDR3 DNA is TGTGCCAGCAGCTTCGAGGGGGCGGGACTTCTGGCCGAGCAGTACTTC. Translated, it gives CASSFEGAGLLAEQYF.

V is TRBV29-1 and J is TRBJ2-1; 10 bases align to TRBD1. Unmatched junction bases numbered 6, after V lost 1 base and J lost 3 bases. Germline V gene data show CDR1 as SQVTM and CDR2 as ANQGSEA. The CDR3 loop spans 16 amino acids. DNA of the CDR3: TGCAGCGTTGAAGGGGTCAGGGACAGGGGCTACAATGAGCAGTTCTTC. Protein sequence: CSVEGVRDRGYNEQFF.

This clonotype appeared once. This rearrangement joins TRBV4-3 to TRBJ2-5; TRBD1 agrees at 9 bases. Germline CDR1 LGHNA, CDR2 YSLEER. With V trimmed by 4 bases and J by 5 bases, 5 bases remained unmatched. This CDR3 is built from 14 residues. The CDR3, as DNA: TGCGCCAGCAGCCTCCGGACAGGGGAGGAGACCCAGTACTTC. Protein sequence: CASSLRTGEETQYF.